One sample yielded the 2 T cell receptor beta chains listed below, sequenced in a study of cytomegalovirus exposure and HLA in healthy donors. Researchers ran the PCR with 60 Vbeta and 13 Jbeta primers. Clones were sequenced by immunoSEQ multiplex PCR, and TCRdb holds only the in-frame ones, with some missing. This table holds approximately 200,000 clones. Sequenced input: PBMCs. These receptors all come from a boy between 10 and 17 years old in good health and CMV-seronegative.

The chain carries TRBV28 and TRBJ2-1; D perhaps matches TRBD2 (5 bases). V was cut by 4 bases and J by 3 bases, with 13 bases left in between. The CDR3 is made up of 15 amino acids. The germline V gene encodes CDR1 MDHEN and CDR2 SYDVKM. The CDR3 reads CASSYGKFSYNEQFF. The CDR3 region has the DNA TGTGCCAGCAGTTACGGGAAATTTAGCTACAATGAGCAGTTCTTC.

The V gene is TRBV9, the J gene TRBJ2-5; the match to TRBD2 covers 8 bases. CDR1 and CDR2 (germline): SGDLS, YYNGEE. The CDR3 covers 16 residues. J was trimmed by 5 bases and V by 0 bases; bases with no gene match: 9. The CDR3 protein is CASSVEGRGGFETQYF. CDR3 sequence (DNA): TGTGCCAGCAGCGTAGAGGGCCGGGGGGGCTTTGAGACCCAGTACTTC.